The entry below gives a single T cell receptor beta chain sequence along with its context. These data come from a study of blood T cell repertoires in COVID-19. Across the study: COVID-19 samples collected from the United States, Italy and Spain covered acute and convalescent phases. T cells, B-cell-depleted T cells, or PBMCs supplied cDNA or gDNA.

Study processing details: Reference gene primer amplification yielded estimated nucleated cell counts. Assay: immunoSEQ multiplex PCR; the TCRdb copy retains only in-frame clones and omits some. The DNA gave D and trimming, while V, J and clone size come from that table. The sample consists of 250,000 to 300,000 clones, around 86% of them appearing once. The J segment lost 6 bases and the V segment lost 5 bases, leaving 6 bases of the junction unmatched. The CDR3 is 15 amino acids. Looked up from germline, CDR1 is SGHVS and CDR2 is FNYEAQ. The sequenced material came from peripheral blood. The chain carries TRBV7-6 and TRBJ2-2, with 10 positions matching TRBD2. This TCR came from a woman aged 55-70 years with active or convalescent COVID-19. The CDR3 spells CASSERLAGAGELFF. In DNA, the CDR3 is TGTGCCAGCAGCGAAAGGCTAGCGGGGGCCGGGGAGCTGTTTTTT.